The T cell receptor (beta chain) described here comes from a study of beta chain features in type 1 diabetes. Findings and caveats of the study: Shorter TCRB CDR3s, moderately but significantly so, were found in Type 1 diabetes patients in all four CD4+ subsets.

Expressed TCRB transcripts were sequenced after all isolated RNA was converted to cDNA. Profiling relied on immunoSEQ multiplex PCR, and the TCRdb table lists in-frame clones only, not all of them. The sample yields 640,000 or so clones, 10% to 15% seen once. This clone has more than one count but fewer than ten. What it binds is not known. V dropped 4 bases and J dropped 4 bases, with 15 bases sitting between them. Germline-derived CDR1 and CDR2 are SGHRS and YFSETQ. This CDR3 contains 15 residues. This chain uses TRBV5-1 with TRBJ2-1, with a tentative D call TRBD2 (5 bases). The sequence was collected from a man younger than 30 with type 1 diabetes. Input material: naive CD4+ T cells from blood. DNA for the CDR3: TGCGCCAGCAGCCTGTCAACGGGATCGTACAATGAGCAGTTCTTC. Translating gives CASSLSTGSYNEQFF.